This TCR beta chain was sequenced in a study of early stage breast cancer tumors. Overall study: Most invasive tumors, about 80% of the 16, were ER+/PR+/HER2-. Study-wide points: Bulk DNA sequencing of unsorted cells missed chain pairing and markers.

V gave up 2 bases and J gave up 7 bases; unmatched junction bases: 8. The CDR3 loop spans 15 amino acids. CDR1 and CDR2 from the germline V gene are KGHSH and LQKENI. About this clone: The antigen is not known.

Each sample had two DNA replicates, about 0.47 ug blood or approximately 1.5 ug tissue. Sequencing was performed with immunoSEQ multiplex PCR; in TCRdb, only in-frame clones are kept and a portion is missing. The data hold approximately 50,000 clones, with 65% to 80% observed a single time. The chain has TRBV18 and TRBJ2-1; 7 bases align to TRBD1. The source of this sequence is a person aged 30 to 39 with breast cancer. The specimen sequenced was blood. In nucleotides, the CDR3 is TGTGCCAGCTCACCAAGACAGGGTTCGGGGAATGAGCAGTTCTTC. Translation gives CASSPRQGSGNEQFF.